The rows below give T cell receptor beta chains drawn from one sample of a study of CD8 T cells in Susac syndrome. TCRdb called the immunoSEQ multiplex PCR reads again in MiXCR, with one record for every CDR3 protein. Among about 120,000 distinct CDR3 sequences listed, 80% to 95% were seen once. Sample: CD8+ T cells from PBMCs. Every receptor here comes from a human donor in good health. The CDR3 runs from the conserved cysteine through the conserved F or W. The D gene is left open where the match is weak. For some rows the clone size is stated as once, few or many, or as a class when expanded; others skip it.

cdr3_aa cdr3_nt j_call d_call v_call clone_size
CSARDPMGGGGSHEQFF TGCAGTGCTAGAGACCCCATGGGAGGAGGGGGCTCTCATGAGCAGTTCTTC TRBJ2-1 NA TRBV20-1 NA
CSARRGAAGLVRDGYTF TGCAGTGCTAGGCGGGGGGCGGCAGGGTTAGTGCGGGATGGCTACACCTTC TRBJ1-2 NA TRBV20-1 NA
CASGGNTGELFF TGTGCCAGCGGCGGGAACACCGGGGAGCTGTTTTTT TRBJ2-2 NA TRBV13 NA
CASSLRPGQGTDTQYF TGTGCCAGCAGCCTAAGGCCGGGACAGGGGACAGATACGCAGTATTTT TRBJ2-3 TRBD1 TRBV7-2 NA
CASSLRTPGPTEAFF TGTGCCAGCAGTTTAAGGACCCCGGGGCCCACTGAAGCTTTCTTT TRBJ1-1 NA TRBV27 NA
CASSQEQGNYGYTF TGTGCCAGCAGCCAAGAACAGGGGAACTATGGCTACACCTTC TRBJ1-2 TRBD1 TRBV14 NA
CASADSIYEQYF TGTGCCTCCGCGGACAGTATCTACGAGCAGTACTTC TRBJ2-7 NA TRBV2 NA
CASGGQGTEAFF TGTGCCAGCGGGGGGCAGGGCACTGAAGCTTTCTTT TRBJ1-1 NA TRBV6-6 NA
CASSLEDSETDTQYF TGCGCCAGCAGCTTGGAGGACTCCGAAACAGATACGCAGTATTTT TRBJ2-3 NA TRBV5-1 NA
CASSLEMTITEAFF TGCGCCAGCAGCTTGGAGATGACAATCACTGAAGCTTTCTTT TRBJ1-1 NA TRBV5-1 NA
CASSEQGPGAKNIQYF TGTGCCAGCAGTGAACAGGGCCCTGGGGCCAAAAACATTCAGTACTTC TRBJ2-4 NA TRBV28 NA
CASSEAWREGTGELFF TGTGCCAGCAGTGAAGCTTGGCGGGAAGGCACCGGGGAGCTGTTTTTT TRBJ2-2 NA TRBV6-1 once
CSASGLADYVGGELFF TGCAGTGCGTCGGGACTAGCGGATTATGTGGGCGGGGAGCTGTTTTTT TRBJ2-2 TRBD2 TRBV20-1 NA
CASSQGRTERYEQYF TGTGCCAGCAGCCAAGGTCGGACCGAACGTTACGAGCAGTACTTC TRBJ2-7 NA TRBV4-2 few
CASSYHSYEQYF TGTGCCAGCAGTTACCACTCCTACGAGCAGTACTTC TRBJ2-7 NA TRBV6-2/TRBV6-3 once